The rows below give T cell receptor beta chains drawn from one sample of a study of cytomegalovirus exposure and HLA in healthy donors. Libraries were prepared by immunoSEQ multiplex PCR; TCRdb keeps only in-frame clonotypes and omits some of them. This sample yields about 220,000 clones, of which 75% to 95% are seen a single time; approximately 0.99% belongs to the top ten. Sequenced material: PBMCs. The receptor source for this set is a woman between 18 and 29 years old in good health and CMV-seronegative. Each CDR3 is given with its conserved first and last residue. Fields, in order: V gene, clone size, D gene, J gene, CDR3 DNA, CDR3 protein. A D gene is named only where the DNA matches it firmly. Expanded clones get a size class; other rows say once, few or many, or leave the size out.

>TRBV2|once|-|TRBJ2-2
TGTGCCAGCAGTGTCCTGAACACCGGGGAGCTGTTTTTT
CASSVLNTGELFF
>TRBV6-5|-|-|TRBJ1-1
TGTGCCAGCAGTGCACAGGGCCAGAACACTGAAGCTTTCTTT
CASSAQGQNTEAFF
>TRBV9|-|TRBD2|TRBJ2-2
TGTGCCAGCAGCACCCTTAGGGCTAGCGGCTCCTGGGGACCCGGGGAGCTGTTTTTT
CASSTLRASGSWGPGELFF
>TRBV6-5|-|-|TRBJ1-1
TGTGCCAGCAGTTTGGGGGGGCGGATTTGGGGCACTGAAGCTTTCTTT
CASSLGGRIWGTEAFF
>TRBV19|-|TRBD1|TRBJ1-1
TGTGCCAGTAGTGGGACAGGGAGCACTGAAGCTTTCTTT
CASSGTGSTEAFF
>TRBV5-4|-|TRBD1|TRBJ1-6
TGTGCCAGCAGCTTGAACAGGGGAGATTCACCCCTCCACTTT
CASSLNRGDSPLHF
>TRBV15|-|TRBD1|TRBJ2-7
TGTGCCACCAGCAGAGGACAGGGTCAGCACGAGCAGTACTTC
CATSRGQGQHEQYF
>TRBV5-4|-|TRBD1|TRBJ2-7
TGTGCCAACTCCCGGGACAGGGATGCCTACGAGCAGTACTTC
CANSRDRDAYEQYF
>TRBV10-1|-|-|TRBJ2-1
TGCGCCGGAGGGGAGAACGAGGTGGTAAGTAGGCTCTTC
CAGGENEVVSRLF
>TRBV27|-|TRBD2|TRBJ2-7
TGTGCCAGCAGTTTTAACGGGAGGAGCTACGAGCAGTACTTC
CASSFNGRSYEQYF
>TRBV25-1|few|-|TRBJ1-6
TGTGCCAGCAGTGAACCCCTCCAGGGTAGGAATTCACCCCTCCACTTT
CASSEPLQGRNSPLHF
>TRBV6-1|-|-|TRBJ1-1
TGTGCCAGCCGCGAGGGCAAATGGGACACTGAAGCTTTCTTT
CASREGKWDTEAFF
>TRBV30|-|-|TRBJ1-2
TGTGCCTGGAGCAGGGTTGGCTATGGCTACACCTTC
CAWSRVGYGYTF
>TRBV7-3|-|-|TRBJ2-7
TGTGCCAGCAGCTTATATCCAGTCTCCTACGAGCAGTACTTC
CASSLYPVSYEQYF
>TRBV2|-|TRBD1|TRBJ2-7
TGTGCCAGCGGATTGACAGGGGAAATATACGAGCAGTACTTC
CASGLTGEIYEQYF
>TRBV12-5|once|TRBD1|TRBJ1-2
TGTGCTAGTGGTTTTTCTACGACAGGGGAGGCCCTTCATAACTATGGCTACACCTTC
CASGFSTTGEALHNYGYTF
>TRBV18|-|-|TRBJ2-1
TGTGCCAGCTCACTGGGCGGGCCCGCGAACGGGGAGCAGTTCTTC
CASSLGGPANGEQFF
>TRBV28|-|-|TRBJ1-4
TGTGCCAGCAGTCTACAGGGCCAAGCAACTAATGAAAAACTGTTTTTT
CASSLQGQATNEKLFF
>TRBV5-1|-|-|TRBJ1-5
TGCGCCAGCAGCTTGGGGGGAGGGACTTATAGCAATCAGCCCCAGCATTTT
CASSLGGGTYSNQPQHF
>TRBV7-3|once|TRBD2|TRBJ2-6
TGTGCCAGCAGCTCACTAGCGGGAGGCTATGGGGCCAACGTCCTGACTTTC
CASSSLAGGYGANVLTF
>TRBV6-4|-|-|TRBJ2-1
TGTGCCAGCAGTGACGAGGGCGGGGCTCTCTCCTACAATGAGCAGTTCTTC
CASSDEGGALSYNEQFF
>TRBV19|few|TRBD2|TRBJ2-5
TGTGCCAGTAGCACGGGACTAGCGGGAGGCCAAGAGACCCAGTACTTC
CASSTGLAGGQETQYF
>TRBV6-1|-|TRBD1|TRBJ1-1
TGTGCCAGCAGTGAAACAGGGGAAAGAACTGAAGCTTTCTTT
CASSETGERTEAFF
>TRBV30|-|-|TRBJ1-2
TGTGCCTGTCGTGTGACACTGGGCTATCGGGGCTACACCTTC
CACRVTLGYRGYTF
>TRBV30|-|TRBD1|TRBJ1-1
TGTGCCTGGAGACCAAATTGGGACAGCGAAGCTTTCTTT
CAWRPNWDSEAFF
>TRBV29-1|-|-|TRBJ2-3
TGCAGCGTTGAAGACCCGACAGATACGCAGTATTTT
CSVEDPTDTQYF
>TRBV10-2|-|-|TRBJ1-3
TGCGCCAGCAGTGGGAGGGCAAGCCACGGGGGAAACACCATATATTTT
CASSGRASHGGNTIYF
>TRBV9|-|TRBD2|TRBJ2-7
TGTGCCAGCAGCGCCCGGACTAGCGGCCCCTACGAGCAGTACTTC
CASSARTSGPYEQYF
>TRBV6-1|-|TRBD1|TRBJ2-2
TGTGCCAGCGGTGGGACAGAGCACACCGGGGAGCTGTTTTTT
CASGGTEHTGELFF
>TRBV28|-|TRBD2|TRBJ2-1
TGTGCCAGCAGTTTATCCGGGACTAGCGGGAGTATATTGTTCTTC
CASSLSGTSGSILFF
>TRBV2|-|TRBD1|TRBJ2-7
TGTGCCAGCAGTGGACCGGGACAGGGATTCTACGAGCAGTACTTC
CASSGPGQGFYEQYF
>TRBV5-1|once|-|TRBJ2-7
TGCGCCAGCAGCTTGGTGCGGTCCTACGAGCAGTACTTC
CASSLVRSYEQYF
>TRBV2|-|TRBD2|TRBJ2-2
TGTGCCAGCAGTGAAACCATTCTAGCGGGAGTGCCGAACACCGGGGAGCTGTTTTTT
CASSETILAGVPNTGELFF
>TRBV4-1|-|TRBD2|TRBJ2-1
TGCGCCAGCAGCCAAGAGACTAGCGGTGGCTTATTGGATGAGCAGTTCTTC
CASSQETSGGLLDEQFF
>TRBV28|-|TRBD2|TRBJ2-7
TGTGCCAGCCCGGGGAGCGGGAGGGCATTGGACCACGAGCAGTACTTC
CASPGSGRALDHEQYF
>TRBV6-1|-|-|TRBJ1-4
TGTGCCAGCAGGGCCGCTAGTGAAAAACTGTTTTTT
CASRAASEKLFF
>TRBV6-5|-|-|TRBJ1-2
TGTGCCAGCAGAGCCCCTCCCCCAAGCGTCTACACCTTC
CASRAPPPSVYTF
>TRBV19|once|-|TRBJ1-2
TGTGCCAGTAGTATAGGGGCACGCGCGCGCCCTATAAACTACACCTTC
CASSIGARARPINYTF
>TRBV6-1|-|TRBD1|TRBJ2-7
TGTGCCAGCCTAGGGGGCCTCCCCAACGAGCAGTACTTC
CASLGGLPNEQYF
>TRBV5-1|-|-|TRBJ2-2
TGCGCCAGCAGCTTGGGACTAACGCTAACGAACACCGGGGAGCTGTTTTTT
CASSLGLTLTNTGELFF
>TRBV4-1|-|-|TRBJ2-3
TGCGCCAGCAGCCCCCTTTATGGGAGAGACACAGATACGCAGTATTTT
CASSPLYGRDTDTQYF
>TRBV5-6|once|TRBD2|TRBJ2-5
TGTGCCAGCAGCCCCCAGACTAGCGGGAGGTACCAAGAGACCCAGTACTTC
CASSPQTSGRYQETQYF
>TRBV7-9|-|-|TRBJ1-2
TGTGCCAGCAGCTTAGGCGGCAGGGGTGAACGAGGCTACACCTTC
CASSLGGRGERGYTF
>TRBV15|-|-|TRBJ2-1
TGTGCCACCAGCAGAGAGGCGTTAGCCGCCTACAATGAGCAGTTCTTC
CATSREALAAYNEQFF
>TRBV27|-|-|TRBJ1-1
TGTGCCAGCAGGCTCGGGAACACTGAAGCTTTCTTT
CASRLGNTEAFF
>TRBV5-1|-|-|TRBJ2-5
TGCGCCAGCAGTCCTGAGCGGGTAGAGACCCAGTACTTC
CASSPERVETQYF
>TRBV5-8|-|-|TRBJ2-4
TGTGCCAGCAGCAGGTGGGGCGCGGACATTCAGTACTTC
CASSRWGADIQYF
>TRBV19|once|-|TRBJ2-7
TGTGCCAGTAGTATAGGGACAGACTACGAGCAGTACTTC
CASSIGTDYEQYF
>TRBV10-2|-|-|TRBJ2-1
TGCGCCAGCACCCAGTGGAATGAGCAGTTCTTC
CASTQWNEQFF
>TRBV28|-|-|TRBJ2-5
TGTGCCAGCAGTACGCGACAGTCCTATTGGGAGACCCAGTACTTC
CASSTRQSYWETQYF
>TRBV5-1|-|TRBD1|TRBJ1-2
TGCGCCAGCAGCCCATTCTACCGGGACAGGGGTACTGGCTACACCTTC
CASSPFYRDRGTGYTF
>TRBV5-4|-|-|TRBJ2-5
TGTGCCAGCAGCTTTACAGGGAGCCAAGAGACCCAGTACTTC
CASSFTGSQETQYF
>TRBV18|-|TRBD1|TRBJ2-2
TGTGCCAGCTCACGTACCGGGACAGCCAGGCCCGGGGAGCTGTTTTTT
CASSRTGTARPGELFF
>TRBV11-2|few|TRBD1|TRBJ2-2
TGTGCCAGCAGCTTAGTTCCCCGACAGGGGGCCGGGGAGCTGTTTTTT
CASSLVPRQGAGELFF
>TRBV5-1|-|TRBD2|TRBJ2-7
TGCGCCAGCAGCTTGGTTCTAGCGGGGTTCTCCTACGAGCAGTACTTC
CASSLVLAGFSYEQYF
>TRBV25-1|-|-|TRBJ2-1
TGTGCCAGCAGGGACAATTACAATGAGCAGTTCTTC
CASRDNYNEQFF
>TRBV5-1|few|TRBD1|TRBJ1-2
TGCGCCAGCAGCCCGACAGGGGCCTATGGCTACACCTTC
CASSPTGAYGYTF
>TRBV28|-|TRBD1|TRBJ2-5
TGTGCCAGCAGCCCGGGACAGGACCGTCAAGAGACCCAGTACTTC
CASSPGQDRQETQYF
>TRBV6-4|-|TRBD2|TRBJ2-1
TGTGCCAGCAGTGTGAGCGGGAGCGAGGGCAATGAGCAGTTCTTC
CASSVSGSEGNEQFF
>TRBV9|-|-|TRBJ2-7
TGTGCCAGCAGCGTATCACCCCGACACTACGAGCAGTACTTC
CASSVSPRHYEQYF